The 25 T cell receptor beta chains below come from one sample, sequenced in a study of T cells in localized non-small cell lung cancer. The data were produced by immunoSEQ multiplex PCR, yet TCRdb's version contains in-frame clones alone and is incomplete. The table includes 15,000 to 20,000 clones, about 89% detected once. This specimen was peripheral blood, taken before any cancer treatment. Receptor source: a male donor aged 60 or older with stage II squamous cell lung carcinoma.

The table lists this clone with a count of one. The rearrangement joins TRBV28 to TRBJ2-7; the D gene could be TRBD1 or TRBD2 (5 bases each). Germline values: CDR1 MDHEN, CDR2 SYDVKM. The V gene lost 5 bases and the J gene lost 7 bases, with 15 bases spanning the gap. The CDR3 has 13 amino acids. CDR3 region: CASSRDGLREQYF. CDR3 bases: TGTGCCAGCAGTCGGGACGGACTGAGAGAGCAGTACTTC.

The chain carries TRBV7-2 and TRBJ2-7, with D possibly being TRBD1 (6 bases). In germline, CDR1 is SGHTA, CDR2 FQGNSA. The CDR3 covers 14 residues. Trimming removed 1 base from V and 2 bases from J, with 9 bases in between. CDR3 sequence reads: CASSLGQAAYEQYF. The CDR3 nucleotides are TGTGCCAGCAGCTTAGGACAGGCAGCCTACGAGCAGTACTTC. The full variable domain, with the rest looked up from reference TRBV7-2 and TRBJ2-7, is GAGVSQSPSNKVTEKGKDVELRCDPISGHTALYWYRQSLGQGLEFLIYFQGNSAPDKSGLPSDRFSAERTGGSVSTLTIQRTQQEDSAVYLCASSLGQAAYEQYFGPGTRLTVT.

The genes are TRBV5-4 and TRBJ2-3; no firm D call. From germline, CDR1 is SGHNT and CDR2 YYREEE (reference sequence). V was trimmed by 1 base and J by 3 bases, leaving 0 bases between them. The CDR3 has 11 amino acids. The CDR3 sequence is CASSLTDTQYF. CDR3 in DNA: TGTGCCAGCAGCTTGACAGATACGCAGTATTTT.

The J gene is TRBJ1-1, the V gene TRBV11-2; no clear D gene. CDR1 and CDR2 from the germline V gene are SGHAT and FQNNGV. The CDR3 consists of 14 residues. V was cut by 0 bases and J by 2 bases, with 7 bases left in between. The CDR3 region is CASSLDTDNTEAFF. The CDR3 DNA reads as TGTGCCAGCAGCTTAGATACAGATAACACTGAAGCTTTCTTT.

This chain uses TRBV9 with TRBJ2-5, with 14 bases matching TRBD2. The trim removed 3 bases at V and 5 bases at J, leaving 6 bases unmatched. The CDR3 loop spans 16 amino acids. CDR1 SGDLS and CDR2 YYNGEE come from the germline V gene. CDR3 amino acids: CASSAGTSGGIETQYF. CDR3 sequence (DNA): TGTGCCAGCAGCGCTGGGACTAGCGGGGGAATTGAGACCCAGTACTTC.

The genes are TRBV21-1 and TRBJ2-3; TRBD2 is the table's D call, not checked against the DNA. TRBV21-1 is an annotated pseudogene. The CDR3 consists of 13 residues. In nucleotides, the CDR3 is TGTGCCAGCAGCAACCCGGGGAGAGATACGCAGTATTTT. Protein sequence: CASSNPGRDTQYF.

This clone was observed a handful of times. The chain has TRBV9 and TRBJ2-7; 7 bases map to TRBD1. The germline V gene has CDR1 SGDLS and CDR2 YYNGEE. The CDR3 is made up of 16 amino acids. The J segment lost 0 bases and the V segment lost 4 bases, leaving 10 bases of the junction unmatched. CDR3 residues: CASSLRDSESSYEQYF. The CDR3 nucleotides are TGTGCCAGCAGCCTCCGGGACAGCGAGAGCTCCTACGAGCAGTACTTC.

The V call is TRBV5-1, the J call TRBJ2-1; maybe TRBD2 (5 bases). V lost 1 base and J 9 bases, leaving 17 bases between the germline ends. The CDR3 consists of 15 residues. Germline V CDR1 and CDR2: SGHRS, YFSETQ. CDR3 DNA: TGCGCCAGCAGCTTGAGGGAGTCCCCGATCGGTGAGCAGTTCTTC. Amino acids: CASSLRESPIGEQFF.

V usage is TRBV28 and J usage is TRBJ2-3; 7 nucleotides line up with TRBD1. V was clipped by 6 bases and J by 6 bases; unmatched bases: 12. Per the germline V gene, CDR1 is MDHEN and CDR2 is SYDVKM. The CDR3 is 15 residues long. The DNA for the CDR3 is TGTGCCAGCAGGCTAAGGGGGCCGGCTTCTGATACGCAGTATTTT. Amino acids: CASRLRGPASDTQYF.

V and J are TRBV6-1 and TRBJ1-2, with D unclear. In germline, CDR1 is MNHNS, CDR2 SASEGT. Trimming left V 4 bases short and J 0 bases short, with 12 bases between. This CDR3 contains 15 residues. The CDR3 coding sequence is TGTGCCAGCAGTGTCCTGAGGGAAGCTAACTATGGCTACACCTTC. This codes for CASSVLREANYGYTF.

The chain is built from TRBV28 and TRBJ2-7; TRBD1 matches 12 bases. Unmatched junction bases numbered 5, after V lost 3 bases and J lost 8 bases. Germline CDR1 is MDHEN and CDR2 is SYDVKM. This CDR3 contains 14 residues. The CDR3 is CASSFGTGGMKQYF. The CDR3 DNA sequence: TGTGCCAGCAGTTTCGGGACAGGGGGCATGAAGCAGTACTTC.

The CDR3 DNA sequence: TGTGCCAGCAGGGGACACCTAAACAGGGGGCGCGACTATGGCTACACCTTC. Translation gives CASRGHLNRGRDYGYTF. The chain carries TRBV28 and TRBJ1-2; 9 nucleotides match TRBD1. V dropped 6 bases and J dropped 3; count of bases not matched to a gene: 14. The germline V gene has CDR1 MDHEN and CDR2 SYDVKM. The CDR3 runs to 17 residues.

The chain's CDR3 is CASSRGGYPYGYTF. The CDR3 DNA is TGTGCCAGCAGCCGAGGGGGTTACCCCTATGGCTACACCTTC. This chain uses TRBV7-9 with TRBJ1-2; TRBD1 is a possible D gene (6 bases). The CDR3 contains 14 residues. The V gene lost 5 bases and the J gene lost 4 bases, with 14 bases spanning the gap. Per the germline V gene, CDR1 is SEHNR and CDR2 is FQNEAQ (reference sequence).

This rearrangement joins TRBV6-6 to TRBJ1-5, with TRBD1 identical over 9 bases. J gave up 3 bases and V 7 bases, and 7 bases lay outside the gene matches. CDR1 is MNHNY and CDR2 is SVGAGI in the germline V gene (reference sequence). This CDR3 spans 15 amino acids. Written as DNA, the CDR3 is TGTGCCAGCACCTGGGGACAGGGCCTCAATCAGCCCCAGCATTTT. Translation: CASTWGQGLNQPQHF.

The rearrangement uses TRBV11-3 and TRBJ2-7; perhaps TRBD1 as D (5 bases). Germline V lookup: CDR1 SGHNT, CDR2 YENEEA. This CDR3 is built from 15 residues. Between the trimmed V and J ends, which lost 1 base and 3 bases, there was a span of 13 bases. The CDR3 reads CASSLGGGRDYEQYF. DNA of the CDR3: TGTGCCAGCAGCTTAGGCGGCGGCAGGGACTACGAGCAGTACTTC.

The count of this clone is one. The V call is TRBV20-1, the J call TRBJ1-1; no firm D call. The V gene lost 2 bases and the J gene lost 6 bases, with 4 bases spanning the gap. The CDR3 has 10 amino acids. Germline values: CDR1 DFQATT, CDR2 SNEGSKA (reference sequence). The CDR3 nucleotides are TGCAGTGCTAGAAGAGCTGAAGCTTTCTTT. It is translated as CSARRAEAFF.

The CDR3 DNA reads as TGTGCCAGCAGCCCGGGACTAGCGGACCACAATGAGCAGTTCTTC. Its protein is CASSPGLADHNEQFF. The chain is built from TRBV5-4 and TRBJ2-1; 11 bases agree with TRBD2. Unmatched junction bases numbered 5, after V lost 4 bases and J lost 5 bases. Germline CDR1 and CDR2: SGHNT and YYREEE (reference sequence). This CDR3 has 15 residues.

This chain uses TRBV5-4 with TRBJ2-5; 10 bases are a match to TRBD1. CDR3 length: 15 amino acids. Losses at the gene ends were 4 bases for V and 4 bases for J; bases not matched to a gene: 7. In germline, CDR1 is SGHNT, CDR2 YYREEE (reference sequence). As DNA, the CDR3 is TGTGCCAGCAGCCTCCCGGGACAGGGGAGAGAGACCCAGTACTTC. This encodes CASSLPGQGRETQYF. Based on the CDR3 plus reference TRBV5-4 and TRBJ2-5, the full variable domain is ETGVTQSPTHLIKTRGQQVTLRCSSQSGHNTVSWYQQALGQGPQFIFQYYREEENGRGNFPPRFSGLQFPNYSSELNVNALELDDSALYLCASSLPGQGRETQYFGPGTRLLVL.

The chain recombines TRBV7-2 with TRBJ1-2; 9 bases are a match to TRBD1. Germline V lookup: CDR1 SGHTA, CDR2 FQGNSA. CDR3 length: 18 amino acids. With 3 bases clipped from V and 5 bases from J, the junction kept 16 bases outside the gene matches. The CDR3 nucleotides are TGTGCCAGCAGCTTTCCCACAGGGGGCCCGACGCGGACTTATGGCTACACCTTC. Translation: CASSFPTGGPTRTYGYTF.

V usage is TRBV27 and J usage is TRBJ1-4; no definite D call. Germline CDR1 reads MNHEY; CDR2 reads SMNVEV (reference sequence). This CDR3 has 13 amino acids. The V and J ends lost 5 bases and 11 bases respectively, with 15 bases between them. CDR3 bases: TGTGCCAGCAGTCCCCGCAGTCCCAGTAAACTGTTTTTT. It translates to CASSPRSPSKLFF.

V is TRBV14 and J is TRBJ1-2, with TRBD1 matching 10 bases. The germline V gene has CDR1 SGHDN and CDR2 FVKESK. With 4 bases clipped from V and 6 bases from J, the junction kept 5 bases outside the gene matches. The CDR3 loop spans 14 amino acids. The CDR3 region is CASSPTTGGNGYTF. CDR3 coding DNA: TGTGCCAGCAGCCCTACGACAGGGGGCAATGGCTACACCTTC.

J is TRBJ2-7 and V is TRBV6-1; the D call may be TRBD1 or TRBD2 (6 bases each). Germline-derived CDR1 and CDR2 are MNHNS and SASEGT. V lost 6 bases and J lost 3, with 15 bases in between. The CDR3 consists of 14 residues. Here the CDR3 reads CASREGGHDYEQYF. CDR3 bases: TGTGCCAGCAGGGAGGGGGGACACGACTACGAGCAGTACTTC.

The V gene is TRBV27, the J gene TRBJ2-7; the D call may be TRBD1 or TRBD2 (5 bases each). Germline CDR1 reads MNHEY; CDR2 reads SMNVEV (reference sequence). Trimming pared 3 bases from V and 7 bases from J, leaving 16 bases between. The CDR3 is 14 residues long. The CDR3 here is CASSFQGPSWEQYF. The CDR3 DNA reads as TGTGCCAGCAGTTTTCAGGGACCCTCCTGGGAGCAGTACTTC.

V and J are TRBV9 and TRBJ2-3; maybe TRBD2 (6 bases). V was pared by 1 base and J by 2 bases, with 11 bases between. The germline V gene encodes CDR1 SGDLS and CDR2 YYNGEE. The CDR3 is made up of 15 amino acids. The CDR3 DNA reads as TGTGCCAGCAGCGTACAGCGGGCTCCCACAGATACGCAGTATTTT. Protein sequence: CASSVQRAPTDTQYF.

A single count supports this clone. This chain connects TRBV6-1 to TRBJ2-5; 8 bases are a match to TRBD1. Trimming took 3 bases from V and 2 from J; bases not matched to a gene: 5. Germline loops: CDR1 MNHNS, CDR2 SASEGT. The CDR3 is made up of 15 amino acids. DNA of the CDR3: TGTGCCAGCAGTGACCCGGGGACAGGACAAGAGACCCAGTACTTC. It codes for CASSDPGTGQETQYF.